This note documents a single T cell receptor beta chain sequence. The data were taken from a study of blood T cell repertoires in COVID-19. As for the study in general: The United States, Italy and Spain were the sources of the acute and convalescent COVID-19 samples. The cDNA or gDNA used as material had been derived from T cells, B-cell-depleted T cells, or PBMCs.

V shed 1 base and J shed 1 base, with 13 bases lying between them. The V gene's germline CDR1 is LGHNA and CDR2 YNFKEQ. This CDR3 contains 16 residues. Only in-frame clones appear in the TCRdb table, and some are missing; sequencing was by immunoSEQ multiplex PCR. The table shows about 230,000 clones, with 85% occurring only once. The chain is built from TRBV4-2 and TRBJ2-5; D possibly corresponds to TRBD2 (6 bases). This receptor was taken from a man aged 45 to 65 with COVID-19, enrolled during active disease. Sequencing was performed on peripheral blood. CDR3: CASSQGSGRGQETQYF. DNA of the CDR3: TGTGCCAGCAGCCAAGGATCGGGGCGGGGCCAAGAGACCCAGTACTTC.